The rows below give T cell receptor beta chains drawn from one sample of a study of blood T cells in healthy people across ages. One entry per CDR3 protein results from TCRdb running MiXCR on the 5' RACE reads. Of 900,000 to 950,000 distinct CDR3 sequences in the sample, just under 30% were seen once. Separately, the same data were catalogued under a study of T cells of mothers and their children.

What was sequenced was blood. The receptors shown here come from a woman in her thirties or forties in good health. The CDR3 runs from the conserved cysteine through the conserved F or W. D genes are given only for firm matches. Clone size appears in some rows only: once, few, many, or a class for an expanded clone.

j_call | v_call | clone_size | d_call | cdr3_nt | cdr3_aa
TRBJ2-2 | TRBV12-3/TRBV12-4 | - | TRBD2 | TGTGCCAGCAGTTCCACTAGCGGGCTGAACACCGGGGAGCTGTTTTTT | CASSSTSGLNTGELFF
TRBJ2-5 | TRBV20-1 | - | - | TGCAGTGCTAGTAGCGATGAGCAGTACTTC | CSASSDEQYF
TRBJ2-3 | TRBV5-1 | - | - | TGCGCCAGCAGCCCGTCGGCGACTAGCACAGATACGCAGTATTTT | CASSPSATSTDTQYF
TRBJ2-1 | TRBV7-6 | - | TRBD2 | TGTGCCAGCAGCCTCTGGACTAGCGGGAGGCAATCCTATAATGAGCAGTTCTTC | CASSLWTSGRQSYNEQFF
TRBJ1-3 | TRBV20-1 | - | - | TGCAGTGCTATCCCGATGACAGTCAACTCTGGAAACACCATATATTTT | CSAIPMTVNSGNTIYF
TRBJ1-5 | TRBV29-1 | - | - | TGCAGCGTTGGCCCAGGGACAAATCAGCCCCAGCATTTT | CSVGPGTNQPQHF
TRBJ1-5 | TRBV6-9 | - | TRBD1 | TGTGCCAGCAGTTATTCGGACAGGGTCCATAGCAATCAGCCCCAGCATTTT | CASSYSDRVHSNQPQHF
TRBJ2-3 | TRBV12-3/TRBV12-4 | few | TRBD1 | TGTGCCAGCAGTTTGCAGGGGGCAAGGACAGATACGCAGTATTTT | CASSLQGARTDTQYF
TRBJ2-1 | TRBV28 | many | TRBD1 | TGTGCCAGCAGTTACCAGACAGGGGGTGGCAATGAGCAGTTCTTC | CASSYQTGGGNEQFF
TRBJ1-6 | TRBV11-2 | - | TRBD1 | TGTGCCAGCAGCTTCCGGGACAGGGGGTATTCACCCCTCCACTTT | CASSFRDRGYSPLHF
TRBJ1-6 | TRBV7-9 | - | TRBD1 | TGTGCCAGCAGCCTCACAGGGGCTGGGTCACCCCTCCACTTT | CASSLTGAGSPLHF
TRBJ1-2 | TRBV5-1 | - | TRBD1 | TGCGCCAGCAGCTTGGCCGGGACAGAGCGGGGCTACACCTTC | CASSLAGTERGYTF
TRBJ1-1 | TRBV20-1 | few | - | TGCAGTGCTAGAGATAGGGGGAACACTGAAGCTTTCTTT | CSARDRGNTEAFF
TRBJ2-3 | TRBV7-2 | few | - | TGTGCCAGCAGCTTAGGGACCGGGACCCCACAGTATTTT | CASSLGTGTPQYF
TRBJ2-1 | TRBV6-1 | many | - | TGTGCCAGTATGACAGATACCTACAATGAGCAGTTCTTC | CASMTDTYNEQFF
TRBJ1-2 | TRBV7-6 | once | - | TGTGCCAGCAGCTCAGCGACACGGGGGGGAGGCTACACCTTC | CASSSATRGGGYTF
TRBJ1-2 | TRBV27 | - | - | TGTGCCAGCACCCCCGGCAGGGAGCTAAACTATGGCTACACCTTC | CASTPGRELNYGYTF
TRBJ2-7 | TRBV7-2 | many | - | TGTGCCAGCAGCTTAGGGGGGGAGAACGAGCAGTACTTC | CASSLGGENEQYF
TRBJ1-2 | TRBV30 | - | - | TGTGCCTGGAGTAGCACAGGGTATGGCTACACCTTC | CAWSSTGYGYTF
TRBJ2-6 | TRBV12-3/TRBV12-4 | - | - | TGTGCCAACAGTTTGGCCCTTTCCGACGTCGCCAACGTCCTGACTTTC | CANSLALSDVANVLTF
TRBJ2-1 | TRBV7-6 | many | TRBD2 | TGTGCCAGCAGCTTAGCCGGCGGGGGTTTGAGCAACAATGAGCAGTTCTTC | CASSLAGGGLSNNEQFF
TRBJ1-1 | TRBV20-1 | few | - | TGCAGTGCCTCCTTTGGACAGATTAACACTGAAGCTTTCTTT | CSASFGQINTEAFF
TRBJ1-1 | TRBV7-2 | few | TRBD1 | TGTGCCAGCAGCTTCGGACAGGGGCATACTGAAGCTTTCTTT | CASSFGQGHTEAFF
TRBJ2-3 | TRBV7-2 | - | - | TGTGCCAGCAGCATGGAGAATATGGATACGCAGTATTTT | CASSMENMDTQYF
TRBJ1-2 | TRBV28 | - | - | TGTGCCAGCAGTGGGGGTTGGGGCCATGGCTACACCTTC | CASSGGWGHGYTF
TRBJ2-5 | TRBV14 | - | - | TGTGCCAGCAGCCAAGAAGTGAGTGGCGGTGAGCAGTACTTC | CASSQEVSGGEQYF
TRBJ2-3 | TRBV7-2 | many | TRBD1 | TGTGCCAGCAGCTTTAGGGACAGGCGCACAGATACGCAGTATTTT | CASSFRDRRTDTQYF
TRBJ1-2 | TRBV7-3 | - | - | TGTGCCAGCAGCTTACAGGGACGGGCAAGTGGGGGCTACACCTTC | CASSLQGRASGGYTF
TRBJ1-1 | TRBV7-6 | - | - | TGTGCCAGCAGCTTCGGAGGAGGTGAAGCTTTCTTT | CASSFGGGEAFF
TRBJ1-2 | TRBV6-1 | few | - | TGTGCCAGCAGTGGGGAGCCTCGGGTTCGGGTCCTTAACTATGGCTACACCTTC | CASSGEPRVRVLNYGYTF
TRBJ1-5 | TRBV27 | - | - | TGTGCCAGCAGAACAACGGGATCCCCTGGGGGTCAGCCCCAGCATTTT | CASRTTGSPGGQPQHF
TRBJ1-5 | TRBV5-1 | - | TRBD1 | TGCGCCAGCAGCTTAGGACAGGGGGCCTTTCAGCCCCAGCATTTT | CASSLGQGAFQPQHF
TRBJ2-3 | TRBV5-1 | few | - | TGCGCCAGCAGCTTGGGTCTCGATAGCACAGATACGCAGTATTTT | CASSLGLDSTDTQYF
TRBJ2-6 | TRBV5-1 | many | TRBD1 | TGCGCCAGCAGCGGGGACAGGCCTGGGGCCAACGTCCTGACTTTC | CASSGDRPGANVLTF
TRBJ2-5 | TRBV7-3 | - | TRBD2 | TGTGCCAGCAGCTCGGGACTAGCGGCCAGAGAGACCCAGTACTTC | CASSSGLAARETQYF
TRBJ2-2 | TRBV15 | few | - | TGTGCCACCAGCAGAGAACAACCGACCGGGGAGCTGTTTTTT | CATSREQPTGELFF
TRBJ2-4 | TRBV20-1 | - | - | TGCAGTGCTAGTTGGAAGATTTACGTATACAATGAGCAGTACTTC | CSASWKIYVYNEQYF
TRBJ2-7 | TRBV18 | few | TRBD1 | TGTGCCAGCTCACTGAGTTCCGGGACAGGTCGAGACGAGCAGTACTTC | CASSLSSGTGRDEQYF
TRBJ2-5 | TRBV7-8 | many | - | TGTGCCAGCAGAGAGTCCCCCTGGTCCCAAGAGACCCAGTACTTC | CASRESPWSQETQYF
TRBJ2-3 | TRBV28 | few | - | TGTGCCATCAGCCCAATAGCGACCCCCGGGTTGGCGCAGTATTTT | CAISPIATPGLAQYF
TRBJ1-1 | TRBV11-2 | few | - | TGTGCCAGCAGCTTAGAATCGGCTCTGAACACTGAAGCTTTCTTT | CASSLESALNTEAFF
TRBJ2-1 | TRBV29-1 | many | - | TGCAGCGTTCACCGGCAGGGATTGGGCAATGAGCAGTTCTTC | CSVHRQGLGNEQFF
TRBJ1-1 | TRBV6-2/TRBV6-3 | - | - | TGTGCCAGCAGTTACCGGACTGGGGCCACTGAAGCTTTCTTT | CASSYRTGATEAFF
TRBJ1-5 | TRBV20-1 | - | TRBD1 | TGCAGTGCTTTAGAACAGGGGGCTTATCAGCCCCAGCATTTT | CSALEQGAYQPQHF
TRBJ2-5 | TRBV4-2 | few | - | TGTGCCAGCAGCCAAGTATATGGAACTAGAGAGACCCAGTACTTC | CASSQVYGTRETQYF
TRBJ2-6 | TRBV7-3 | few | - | TGTGCCAGCAGATACGCCGGGGCCAACGTCCTGACTTTC | CASRYAGANVLTF
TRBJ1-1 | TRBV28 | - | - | TGTGCCAGCAGTTTAAAGGTCAGAGAAGCTTTCTTT | CASSLKVREAFF
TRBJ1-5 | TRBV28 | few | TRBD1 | TGTGCCAGCAGCCTCTACAGGGGGAAGGGCAATCAGCCCCAGCATTTT | CASSLYRGKGNQPQHF
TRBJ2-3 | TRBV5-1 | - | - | TGCGCCAGCAGCTTGAACTTAGCGAGGATCTCAACAGATACGCAGTATTTT | CASSLNLARISTDTQYF
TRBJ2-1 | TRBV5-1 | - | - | TGCGCCAGCAGCGAGCGGGCCTCCTACAATGAGCAGTTCTTC | CASSERASYNEQFF
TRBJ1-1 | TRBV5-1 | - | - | TGCGCCAGCAGCTTGGCCGGGACATTGAACACTGAAGCTTTCTTT | CASSLAGTLNTEAFF
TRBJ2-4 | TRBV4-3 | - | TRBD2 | TGCGCCAGCAGCCAAGAAGTTGGGCTCGCGGGGGGGGACCGGAACATTCAGTACTTC | CASSQEVGLAGGDRNIQYF